What follows describes a single T cell receptor (beta chain). The record originates from a study of blood T cell repertoires in COVID-19. About the study: Donors in the United States, Italy and Spain gave samples during acute or convalescent COVID-19. PBMCs, B-cell-depleted T cells, or T cells were the source of the cDNA or gDNA that made up the material.

How the authors handled the data: It was from reference gene primer amplification that nucleated cell counts were estimated. Sequencing was performed with immunoSEQ multiplex PCR; in TCRdb, only in-frame clones are kept and a portion is missing. V, J and clone size were drawn from that table, and D and trimming were deduced from the DNA. The profile shows more than 110,000 clones, approximately 87% of them singletons. This TCR derives from a human donor in a cohort sampled during active COVID-19. Sequenced: peripheral blood.

CDR3 sequence (DNA): TGTGCCAGCTCTCCCGGTGCTAGCGGGAGAGCCGGCTACAATGAGCAGTTCTTC. Encoded protein: CASSPGASGRAGYNEQFF. The chain joins TRBV18 to TRBJ2-1; 10 bases are a match to TRBD2. After removal of 6 bases from V and 3 bases from J, the junction contained 14 bases not matched to a gene. CDR1 KGHSH and CDR2 LQKENI come from the germline V gene. There are 18 residues in the CDR3.